This entry concerns a single T cell receptor beta chain. Which antigen it targets is not known. No much larger clonotype is one base removed from it; base qualities were not supplied. The germline V gene (reference sequence) gives CDR1 as MNHEY and CDR2 as SMNVEV. From cysteine to phenylalanine, the CDR3 is 18 amino acids long. The DNA shown is the 54-base CDR3, in frame from base 1. Relative to germline, V is 3 bases shorter and J is 5 bases shorter, with 23 bases between their ends. The donors were healthy, HIV-negative adults with no recently reported acute infections or vaccinations. Every donor was a Caucasian adult living in Nashville, Tennessee, USA. CD4+ T cells were enriched through magnetic negative selection, after which naive cells were positively selected on CD45RA and the remaining negative fraction served as the memory subset. Blood was obtained by leukapheresis, after which PBMCs were separated by Ficoll-Histopaque density gradient centrifugation and cryopreserved in liquid nitrogen vapor phase. Analytical flow cytometry was used to check the purity and quantity of every magnetically sorted T cell population. Genomic DNA was isolated from each sorted fraction and quantified by UV absorbance on a Nanodrop 2000c.

These data originate in a study of shared clonotypes between healthy human individuals (dated by TCRdb to the early 2020s). With regard to the full study: Three men and a couple of women, aged 18 to 49 years, made up the cohort. For each donor, CD4 naive and CD4 memory were each given three plates, CD8 naive was given two plates, and CD8 memory was given one plate. Libraries were prepared and TCR repertoires were sequenced by different laboratories using diverse techniques, in order to increase sequencing depth and limit assay-specific biases. Per donor, leukapheresis produced somewhere between about 0.94 and 9 billion PBMCs. The study deeply sequenced blood TCR repertoires of several healthy adults to estimate repertoire size and the extent of clonotype sharing between individuals.

Using the deep immunoSEQ assay, TCR CDR3 regions were amplified from genomic DNA by multiplex PCR. For each cell subset, the extracted genomic DNA was distributed evenly across all wells of several immunoSEQ 96-well plates, and each plate served as one replicate. For sorted subsets, each replicate PCR was loaded with 200 ng genomic DNA, equivalent to about 30,000 T cell genomes. Purified libraries were quantified with a Qubit 3.0 fluorometer, sized on a Bioanalyzer 2100, and re-quantified with the KAPA Library Quantification kit. Every immunoSEQ 96-well plate was sequenced on a dedicated single-read 150-cycle Illumina NextSeq 550 flow cell. The paper's data handling went like this. Because the immunoSEQ output included only junctional sequences and no quality scores, the filtering could not be the same as the filtering used for full-length reads. Sequences were annotated with PyIR, a Python wrapper for IgBLAST v1.9, using IMGT germline references to assign V/J genes and CDR3. Reads were removed for weak V/J assignments (E-value above 1e-6), missing CDR3, stop codons, out-of-frame junctions, or ambiguous translated residues. A V3J clonotype was defined by an identical inferred V gene, J gene, and CDR3 amino acid sequence. To compute the percentage overlap between repertoires, the number of shared unique clonotypes was divided by the size of the smaller repertoire. RTK rarefaction, the Chao1 estimator, and Recon v2.1 estimates of unobserved clonotypes were used to assess repertoire richness. OLGA was used to compute generation probabilities for all TCRbeta clonotypes that the gDNA method yielded from several donors. Not all clones reach the TCRdb copy of this immuneACCESS table, which keeps in-frame sequences only. Checked studies attribute under half of the gap to unresolved V genes and leave the rest unexplained. Clone size and V and J calls were adopted from that table, with D and trimming inferred from the DNA. Present in this sample are some 1.5 million clones, 95% to 99% of which were seen just once. The top ten constitute 0.45% of the sample.

What the authors observed across the whole study: Pairwise subsampling led to the expectation that sequencing depth would affect the degree of clonotype sharing among donors. Sampling was restricted to blood, and TCR repertoires in tissue are likely to differ from TCR repertoires in blood. Across four donors, approximately 5% of naive CD4, roughly 3.5% of naive CD8, about 2% of memory CD4, and 0.4% of memory CD8 clonotypes were shared. Because the study included a small number of donors, the genetic and exposure-history diversity represented was limited. Clonotypes shared by all four sorted-subset donors showed higher generation probabilities than non-shared clonotypes. Even with the large sequencing depth, rarefaction of the sorted-subset datasets indicated that sequencing was incomplete. Larger estimated clonotype richness was generally found for naive subsets than for memory subsets.

The chain couples TRBV27 to TRBJ2-1; the D gene is tentatively TRBD1 or TRBD2, each matching 6 bases. Material for sequencing was naive CD4+ T cells sorted from blood. The sample's cell subset or site label, in plain terms: CD45RA+ positively selected. The origin of this receptor is a man in his thirties or forties in good health. Read as DNA, the sequence is TGTGCCAGCAGTTTCCGGGGGCGGGGCAATAGCGGAAACAATGAGCAGTTCTTC. It codes for CASSFRGRGNSGNNEQFF.